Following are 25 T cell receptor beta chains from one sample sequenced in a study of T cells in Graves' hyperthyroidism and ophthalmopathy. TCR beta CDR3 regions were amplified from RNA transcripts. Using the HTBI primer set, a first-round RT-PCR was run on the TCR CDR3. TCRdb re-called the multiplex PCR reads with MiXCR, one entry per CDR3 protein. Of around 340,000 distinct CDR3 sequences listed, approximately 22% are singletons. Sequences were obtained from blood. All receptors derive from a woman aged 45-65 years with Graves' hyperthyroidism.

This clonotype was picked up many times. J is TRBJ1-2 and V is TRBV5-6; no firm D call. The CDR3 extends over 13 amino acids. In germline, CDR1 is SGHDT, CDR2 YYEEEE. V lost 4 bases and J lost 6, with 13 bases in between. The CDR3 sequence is CASSPVGWDGYTF. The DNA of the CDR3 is TGTGCCAGCAGCCCCGTTGGATGGGATGGCTACACCTTC.

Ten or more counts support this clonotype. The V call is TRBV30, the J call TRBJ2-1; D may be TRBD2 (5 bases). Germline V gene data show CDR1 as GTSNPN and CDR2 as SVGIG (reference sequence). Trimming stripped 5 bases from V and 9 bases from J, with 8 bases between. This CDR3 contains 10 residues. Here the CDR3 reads CAWGEGEQFF. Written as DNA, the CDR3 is TGTGCCTGGGGTGAGGGTGAGCAGTTCTTC. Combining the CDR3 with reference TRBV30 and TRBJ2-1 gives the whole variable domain SQTIHQWPATLVQPVGSPLSLECTVEGTSNPNLYWYRQAAGRGLQLLFYSVGIGQISSEVPQNLSASRPQDRQFILSSKKLLLSDSGFYLCAWGEGEQFFGPGTRLTVL.

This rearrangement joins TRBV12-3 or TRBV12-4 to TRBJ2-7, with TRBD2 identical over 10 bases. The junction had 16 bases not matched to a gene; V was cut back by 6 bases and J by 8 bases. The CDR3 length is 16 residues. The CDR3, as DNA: TGTGCCAGCAGCCAAGGCCTCCCCGGGACTAGCGTGAAGCAGTACTTC. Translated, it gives CASSQGLPGTSVKQYF.

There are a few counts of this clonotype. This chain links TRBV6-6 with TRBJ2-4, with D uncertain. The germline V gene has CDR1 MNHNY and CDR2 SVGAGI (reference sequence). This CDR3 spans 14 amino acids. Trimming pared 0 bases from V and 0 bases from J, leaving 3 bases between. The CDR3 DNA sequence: TGTGCCAGCAGTTACTCTGGAGCCAAAAACATTCAGTACTTC. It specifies CASSYSGAKNIQYF.

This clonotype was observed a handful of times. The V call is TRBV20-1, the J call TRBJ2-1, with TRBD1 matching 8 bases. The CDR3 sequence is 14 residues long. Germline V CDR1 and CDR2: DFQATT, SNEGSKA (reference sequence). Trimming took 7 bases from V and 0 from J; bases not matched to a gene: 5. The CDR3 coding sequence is TGCAGTGGCCTGGGACAGGACTCCTACAATGAGCAGTTCTTC. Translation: CSGLGQDSYNEQFF.

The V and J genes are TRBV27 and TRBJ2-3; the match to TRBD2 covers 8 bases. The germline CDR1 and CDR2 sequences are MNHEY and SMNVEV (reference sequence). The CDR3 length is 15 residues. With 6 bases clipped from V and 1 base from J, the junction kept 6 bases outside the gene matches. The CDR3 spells CASRESGSGTDTQYF. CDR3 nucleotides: TGTGCCAGCAGGGAAAGCGGGAGCGGCACAGATACGCAGTATTTT.

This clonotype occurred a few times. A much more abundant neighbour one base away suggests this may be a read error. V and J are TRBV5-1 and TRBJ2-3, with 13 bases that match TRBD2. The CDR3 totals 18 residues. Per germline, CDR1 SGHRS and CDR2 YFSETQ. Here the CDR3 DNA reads TGCGCCAGCAGCCACGGGTCGACTAGCGGGGGGAGCACAGGTACGCAGTATTTT. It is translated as CASSHGSTSGGSTGTQYF.

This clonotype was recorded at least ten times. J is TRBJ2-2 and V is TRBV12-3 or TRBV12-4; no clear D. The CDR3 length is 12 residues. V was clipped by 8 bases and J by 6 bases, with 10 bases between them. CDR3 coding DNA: TGTGCCAGCTCACATGGGGCCGGGGAGCTGTTTTTT. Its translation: CASSHGAGELFF.

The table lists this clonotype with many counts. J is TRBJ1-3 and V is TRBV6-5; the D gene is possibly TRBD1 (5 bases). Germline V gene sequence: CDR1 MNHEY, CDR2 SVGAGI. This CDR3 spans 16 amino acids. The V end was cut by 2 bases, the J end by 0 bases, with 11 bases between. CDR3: CASSYLTVPSGNTIYF. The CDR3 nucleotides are TGTGCCAGCAGTTACCTGACAGTTCCCTCTGGAAACACCATATATTTT.

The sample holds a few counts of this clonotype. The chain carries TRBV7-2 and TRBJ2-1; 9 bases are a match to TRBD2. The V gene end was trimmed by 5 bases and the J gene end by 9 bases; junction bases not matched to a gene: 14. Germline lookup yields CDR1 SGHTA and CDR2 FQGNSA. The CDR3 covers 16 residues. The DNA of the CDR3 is TGTGCCAGCAGCACACCGGGACTAGCTTATGTTGGTGAGCAGTTCTTC. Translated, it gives CASSTPGLAYVGEQFF.

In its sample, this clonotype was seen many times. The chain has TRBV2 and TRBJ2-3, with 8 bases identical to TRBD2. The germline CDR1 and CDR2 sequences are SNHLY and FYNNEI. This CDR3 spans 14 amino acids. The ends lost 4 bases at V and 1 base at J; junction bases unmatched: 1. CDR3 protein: CASSVTSGTDTQYF. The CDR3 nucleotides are TGTGCCAGCAGTGTGACTAGCGGCACAGATACGCAGTATTTT.

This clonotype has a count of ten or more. The CDR3 sequence is CASSLVAETYEQYF. As DNA, the CDR3 is TGCGCCAGCAGCTTAGTAGCGGAAACCTACGAGCAGTACTTC. The J gene is TRBJ2-7, the V gene TRBV5-1, with a weak D call TRBD2 (6 bases). V lost 2 bases and J 2 bases, leaving 11 bases between the germline ends. The CDR3 runs to 14 residues. The germline CDR1 and CDR2 sequences are SGHRS and YFSETQ.

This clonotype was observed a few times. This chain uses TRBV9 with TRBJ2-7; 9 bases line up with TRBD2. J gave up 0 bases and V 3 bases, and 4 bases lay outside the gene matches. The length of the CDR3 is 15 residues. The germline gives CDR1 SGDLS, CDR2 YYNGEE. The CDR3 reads CASSEGLAHSYEQYF. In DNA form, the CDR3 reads TGTGCCAGCAGCGAGGGACTAGCACACTCCTACGAGCAGTACTTC. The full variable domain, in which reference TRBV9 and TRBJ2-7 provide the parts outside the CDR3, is DSGVTQTPKHLITATGQRVTLRCSPRSGDLSVYWYQQSLDQGLQFLIQYYNGEERAKGNILERFSAQQFPDLHSELNLSSLELGDSALYFCASSEGLAHSYEQYFGPGTRLTVT.

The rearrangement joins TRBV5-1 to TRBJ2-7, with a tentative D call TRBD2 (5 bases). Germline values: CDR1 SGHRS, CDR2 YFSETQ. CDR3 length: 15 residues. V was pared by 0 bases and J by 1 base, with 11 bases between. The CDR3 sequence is CASSLALGLSYEQYF. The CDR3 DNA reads TGCGCCAGCAGCTTGGCTCTCGGACTTTCCTACGAGCAGTACTTC.

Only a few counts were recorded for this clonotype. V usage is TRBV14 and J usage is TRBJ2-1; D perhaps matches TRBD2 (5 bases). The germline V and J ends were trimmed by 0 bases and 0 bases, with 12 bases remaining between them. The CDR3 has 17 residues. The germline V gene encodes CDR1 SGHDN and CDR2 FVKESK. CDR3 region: CASSQEKDWSSYNEQFF. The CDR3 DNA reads TGTGCCAGCAGCCAAGAAAAGGACTGGAGCTCCTACAATGAGCAGTTCTTC.

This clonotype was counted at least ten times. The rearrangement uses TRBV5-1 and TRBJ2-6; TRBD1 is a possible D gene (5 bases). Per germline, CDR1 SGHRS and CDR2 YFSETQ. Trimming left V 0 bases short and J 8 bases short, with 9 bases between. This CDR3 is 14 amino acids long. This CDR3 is CASSLGQGSNVLTF. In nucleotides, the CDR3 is TGCGCCAGCAGCTTGGGGCAGGGATCCAACGTCCTGACTTTC.

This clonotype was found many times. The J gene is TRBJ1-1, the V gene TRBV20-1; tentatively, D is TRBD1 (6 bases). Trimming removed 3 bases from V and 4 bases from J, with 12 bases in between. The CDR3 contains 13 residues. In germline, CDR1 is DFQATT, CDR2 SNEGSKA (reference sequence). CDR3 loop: CSASQGRGTEAFF. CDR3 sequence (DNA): TGCAGTGCTAGCCAGGGGAGAGGCACTGAAGCTTTCTTT.

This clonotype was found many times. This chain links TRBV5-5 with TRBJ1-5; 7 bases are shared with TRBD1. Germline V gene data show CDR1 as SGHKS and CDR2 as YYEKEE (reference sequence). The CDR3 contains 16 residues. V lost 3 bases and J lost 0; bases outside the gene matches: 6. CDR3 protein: CASSSITGVSNQPQHF. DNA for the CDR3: TGTGCCAGCAGCTCAATCACAGGGGTTAGCAATCAGCCCCAGCATTTT.

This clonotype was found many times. The CDR3 DNA reads TGTGCCAGCAGTCCTCAACTCTCAGCGGGCACCGGGGAGCTGTTTTTT. This encodes CASSPQLSAGTGELFF. The chain employs TRBV2 and TRBJ2-2; D may be TRBD2 (6 bases). CDR3 length: 16 amino acids. The V and J ends lost 5 bases and 4 bases respectively, with 17 bases between them. The germline CDR1 and CDR2 sequences are SNHLY and FYNNEI.

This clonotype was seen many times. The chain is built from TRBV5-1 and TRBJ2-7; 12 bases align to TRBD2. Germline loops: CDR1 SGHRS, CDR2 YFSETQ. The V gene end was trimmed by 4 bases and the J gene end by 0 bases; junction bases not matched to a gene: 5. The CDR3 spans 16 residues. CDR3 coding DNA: TGCGCCAGCAGCCCAGGACTAGCGGGGACCTCCTACGAGCAGTACTTC. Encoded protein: CASSPGLAGTSYEQYF. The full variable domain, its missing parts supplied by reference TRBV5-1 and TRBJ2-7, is KAGVTQTPRYLIKTRGQQVTLSCSPISGHRSVSWYQQTPGQGLQFLFEYFSETQRNKGNFPGRFSGRQFSNSRSEMNVSTLELGDSALYLCASSPGLAGTSYEQYFGPGTRLTVT.

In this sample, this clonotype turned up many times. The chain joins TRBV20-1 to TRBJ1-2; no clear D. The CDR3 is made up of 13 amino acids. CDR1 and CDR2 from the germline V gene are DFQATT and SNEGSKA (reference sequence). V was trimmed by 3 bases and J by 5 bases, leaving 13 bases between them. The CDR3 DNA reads TGCAGTGCTAGTAATCAGGAAGGGTATGGCTACACCTTC. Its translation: CSASNQEGYGYTF.

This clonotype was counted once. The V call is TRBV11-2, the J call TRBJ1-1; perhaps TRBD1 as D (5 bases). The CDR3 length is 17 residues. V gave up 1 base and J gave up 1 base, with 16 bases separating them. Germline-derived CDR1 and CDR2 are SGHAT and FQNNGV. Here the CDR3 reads CASSLGGSLLPNTEAFF. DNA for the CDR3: TGTGCCAGCAGCTTAGGGGGCAGTTTACTTCCGAACACTGAAGCTTTCTTT.

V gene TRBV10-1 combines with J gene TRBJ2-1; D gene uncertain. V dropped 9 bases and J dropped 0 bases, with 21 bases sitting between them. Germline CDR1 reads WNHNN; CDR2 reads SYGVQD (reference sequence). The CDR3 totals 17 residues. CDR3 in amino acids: CARRLYYLTSSYNEQFF. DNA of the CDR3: TGCGCCAGGCGCCTTTACTACCTTACGAGCTCCTACAATGAGCAGTTCTTC.

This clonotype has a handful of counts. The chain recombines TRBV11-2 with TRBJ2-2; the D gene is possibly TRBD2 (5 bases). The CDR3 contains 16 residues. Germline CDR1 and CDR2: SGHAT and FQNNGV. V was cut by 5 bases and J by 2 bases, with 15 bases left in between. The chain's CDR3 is CASSPLPGVNTGELFF. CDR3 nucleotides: TGTGCCAGCAGCCCCCTTCCCGGGGTAAACACCGGGGAGCTGTTTTTT. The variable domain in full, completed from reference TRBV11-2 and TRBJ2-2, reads EAGVAQSPRYKIIEKRQSVAFWCNPISGHATLYWYQQILGQGPKLLIQFQNNGVVDDSQLPKDRFSAERLKGVDSTLKIQPAKLEDSAVYLCASSPLPGVNTGELFFGEGSRLTVL.

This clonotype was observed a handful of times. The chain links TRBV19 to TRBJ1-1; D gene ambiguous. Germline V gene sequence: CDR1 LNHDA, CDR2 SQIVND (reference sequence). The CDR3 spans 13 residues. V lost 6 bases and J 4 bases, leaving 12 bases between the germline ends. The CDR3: CASSLGHATEAFF. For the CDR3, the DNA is TGTGCCAGTAGCCTCGGGCATGCCACTGAAGCTTTCTTT.